A single sample gave rise to the 3 T cell receptor beta chains below, sequenced in a study of shared T cell receptors in the human thymus (dated by TCRdb to about 2021). The library was made by the immunoSEQ multiplex PCR assay. TCRdb provides this immuneACCESS table in a form limited to in-frame rearrangements. Some clones are lacking; in checked studies, under half of them reflect an unresolved V gene, and why the rest are absent is not known. This sample has roughly 710,000 clones in its table, and 70% to 90% of those were observed once. Approximately 0.01% of the sample rests with the top ten. These data also featured in a second study, about human thymus T cells.

The sequencing input was thymocytes. These TCRs come from a girl under three years old with a congenital heart defect. Donor details come from another sample of the same person, matched by shared clones.

This chain uses TRBV11-3 with TRBJ1-3; a possible D gene is TRBD1 (5 bases). The CDR3 loop spans 15 amino acids. Germline values: CDR1 SGHNT, CDR2 YENEEA. V was pared by 2 bases and J by 8 bases, with 16 bases between. The chain's CDR3 is CASSLTGLRGDTIYF. The CDR3 nucleotides are TGTGCCAGCAGCTTAACAGGACTCCGGGGGGACACCATATATTTT.

The V and J genes are TRBV27 and TRBJ2-6, with 10 nucleotides matching TRBD1. Unmatched junction bases numbered 19, after V lost 9 bases and J lost 8 bases. The CDR3 length is 18 residues. Germline CDR1 MNHEY, CDR2 SMNVEV (reference sequence). As DNA, the CDR3 is TGTGCCAGTAGCCGGGACAGGGGTAAAGGAACGATACCCAACGTCCTGACTTTC. It yields the protein CASSRDRGKGTIPNVLTF. The whole variable domain, remainder taken from reference TRBV27 and TRBJ2-6, is EAQVTQNPRYLITVTGKKLTVTCSQNMNHEYMSWYRQDPGLGLRQIYYSMNVEVTDKGDVPEGYKVSRKEKRNFPLILESPSPNQTSLYFCASSRDRGKGTIPNVLTFGAGSRLTVL.

This chain joins TRBV9 and TRBJ2-6, with a weak D call TRBD1 (6 bases). The CDR3 is 19 amino acids. The ends were cut back, 0 bases at V and 1 base at J, with 17 bases in the middle. Germline CDR1 is SGDLS and CDR2 is YYNGEE. CDR3: CASSVGRGQGGSGANVLTF. As DNA, the CDR3 is TGTGCCAGCAGCGTAGGTCGAGGCCAAGGGGGATCTGGGGCCAACGTCCTGACTTTC.